These 21 T cell receptor beta chains came from one sample sequenced in a study of T cell responses to AZD1222 COVID-19 vaccine. Using immunoSEQ multiplex PCR, the repertoire was profiled, and TCRdb retains in-frame clones only, with some absent. The sample has 100,000 to 150,000 clones; around 89% are singletons. The sequencing used peripheral blood, collected on day 0 of AZD1222 vaccination. The receptors derive from an adult in good health.

The chain uses TRBV10-3 and TRBJ1-1; weak D call: TRBD1 (5 bases). Trimming took 2 bases from V and 1 from J, leaving 11 bases between them. Per the germline V gene, CDR1 is ENHRY and CDR2 is SYGVKD. The CDR3 spans 15 residues. As DNA, the CDR3 is TGTGCCATCAGTGAGCGGGGCGGGGAGAACACTGAAGCTTTCTTT. Encoded protein: CAISERGGENTEAFF.

This sequence joins TRBV30 and TRBJ1-6, with D maybe TRBD1 (5 bases). Germline lookup yields CDR1 GTSNPN and CDR2 SVGIG (reference sequence). The CDR3 runs 14 residues. The ends were cut back, 3 bases at V and 9 bases at J, with 15 bases in the middle. The DNA of the CDR3 is TGTGCCTGGAGCTCCGGGGGTACGGGTTCACCCCTCCACTTT. As protein: CAWSSGGTGSPLHF.

The chain carries TRBV12-5 and TRBJ2-1; 14 bases agree with TRBD2. CDR1 LGHNT and CDR2 FRNRAP come from the germline V gene. This CDR3 has 19 amino acids. V shed 6 bases and J 4 bases; nucleotides not matched to a gene: 14. DNA for the CDR3: TGTGCTAGTGGCCCCGAGGGGGGACTAGCGGGAGACCTATACAATGAGCAGTTCTTC. This codes for CASGPEGGLAGDLYNEQFF.

This clone occurred a few times. This sequence joins TRBV6-4 and TRBJ2-7, with D perhaps matching TRBD2 (5 bases). The CDR3 has 14 residues. The V end was cut by 6 bases, the J end by 0 bases, with 12 bases between. Germline V lookup: CDR1 MRHNA, CDR2 SNTAGT. CDR3: CASSLSGNSYEQYF. CDR3 sequence (DNA): TGTGCCAGCAGCCTAAGCGGAAACTCCTACGAGCAGTACTTC.

This rearrangement joins TRBV24-1 to TRBJ1-1, with D perhaps matching TRBD1 (5 bases). Germline V gives CDR1 KGHDR, CDR2 SFDVKD. The CDR3 has 14 amino acids. Trimming left V 5 bases short and J 5 bases short, with 14 bases between. The CDR3 coding sequence is TGTGCCACCAGTGTCATTAAGAAGGGGACTGAAGCTTTCTTT. Amino acid sequence: CATSVIKKGTEAFF.

The chain is built from TRBV3-1 (or the pseudogene TRBV3-2) and TRBJ2-3; 13 bases agree with TRBD2. Germline V lookup: CDR1 LGHDT, CDR2 YNNKEL (reference sequence). V shed 6 bases, J shed 3 bases, and the junction held 6 bases outside the gene matches. The CDR3 sequence is 16 residues long. The CDR3 spells CASRRQGLAGTDTQYF. CDR3 sequence (DNA): TGTGCCAGCAGGCGTCAGGGACTAGCGGGGACAGATACGCAGTATTTT.

V is TRBV28 and J is TRBJ2-7, with D perhaps TRBD2 (6 bases). The V and J ends lost 2 bases and 4 bases respectively, with 15 bases between them. Germline V gene data show CDR1 as MDHEN and CDR2 as SYDVKM. The CDR3 is 15 amino acids. CDR3 in amino acids: CASSLPGGGFYEQYF. CDR3 nucleotide sequence: TGTGCCAGCAGTTTACCAGGTGGGGGGTTTTACGAGCAGTACTTC.

This clone turned up a few times. The sample has other DNA sequences that encode this CDR3 too. The chain carries TRBV28 and TRBJ1-5; no definite D call. The CDR3 runs 14 residues. Germline values: CDR1 MDHEN, CDR2 SYDVKM. Trimming left V 3 bases short and J 0 bases short, with 6 bases between. CDR3 bases: TGTGCCAGCAGTTTGGGAGGTAGCAATCAGCCCCAGCATTTT. Translating it yields CASSLGGSNQPQHF.

The chain carries TRBV6-2 or TRBV6-3 and TRBJ2-1; possibly TRBD2 for D (6 bases). The CDR3 is made up of 13 amino acids. The V gene's germline CDR1 is MNHEY and CDR2 SVGEGT. V lost 2 bases and J 7 bases, leaving 9 bases between the germline ends. The CDR3 region is CASSYISGNEQFF. The DNA of the CDR3 is TGTGCCAGCAGTTACATTAGCGGAAATGAGCAGTTCTTC.

To note about this clone: Mismatch with germline at one junction end may stem from a read error. The chain couples TRBV6-5 to TRBJ2-7, with 7 positions matching TRBD1. The germline gives CDR1 MNHEY, CDR2 SVGAGI. The CDR3 contains 13 residues. As DNA, the CDR3 is TGTGCCGGATCTGACAGGGACGTCTACGAGCGGTACTTC. Its protein is CAGSDRDVYERYF.

The V call is TRBV5-1, the J call TRBJ1-1; the match to TRBD1 covers 11 bases. Germline trimming cut 2 bases from V and 1 base from J; bases unmatched to any gene: 4. Germline-derived CDR1 and CDR2 are SGHRS and YFSETQ. The CDR3 loop spans 16 amino acids. CDR3 sequence: CASSFSGTGGNTEAFF. The CDR3 DNA is TGCGCCAGCAGCTTTTCCGGGACAGGGGGGAACACTGAAGCTTTCTTT.

The chain couples TRBV27 to TRBJ2-7; D unresolved. The CDR3 is 15 residues long. Between the trimmed V and J ends, which lost 2 bases and 2 bases, there was a span of 13 bases. Germline V gene lookup returns CDR1 MNHEY and CDR2 SMNVEV (reference sequence). The CDR3 DNA reads as TGTGCCAGCAGTTTAGGGGATATTCCAACCTACGAGCAGTACTTC. Protein product: CASSLGDIPTYEQYF.

V and J are TRBV6-4 and TRBJ2-1; 9 bases are shared with TRBD2. The V gene's germline CDR1 is MRHNA and CDR2 SNTAGT. V lost 3 bases and J lost 5; bases outside the gene matches: 8. This CDR3 region has 16 residues. CDR3 amino acids: CASSDQGLALNNEQFF. CDR3 in DNA: TGTGCCAGCAGTGATCAAGGACTAGCGCTAAACAATGAGCAGTTCTTC.

The chain recombines TRBV19 with TRBJ2-1; 7 positions agree with TRBD2. The CDR3 has 17 residues. Germline-derived CDR1 and CDR2 are LNHDA and SQIVND (reference sequence). The V segment lost 7 bases and the J segment 0 bases; nucleotides outside the gene matches: 12. The CDR3 loop is CASIIMVGRNSYNEQFF. For the CDR3, the DNA is TGTGCCAGTATTATTATGGTCGGGAGGAACTCCTACAATGAGCAGTTCTTC.

The rearrangement uses TRBV12-3 or TRBV12-4 and TRBJ1-1; D gene unclear. The germline V and J ends were trimmed by 5 bases and 2 bases, with 9 bases remaining between them. This CDR3 has 13 amino acids. The CDR3 region has the DNA TGTGCCAGCAGTCTAACAGCTAACACTGAAGCTTTCTTT. It yields the protein CASSLTANTEAFF.

This chain links TRBV13 with TRBJ2-5; perhaps D is TRBD1 or TRBD2 (6 bases each). The CDR3 consists of 14 residues. The ends were cut back, 8 bases at V and 5 bases at J, with 18 bases in the middle. CDR1 PRHDT and CDR2 FYEKMQ come from the germline V gene (reference sequence). The CDR3 bases are TGTGCCAGCTCTAACGTGGGGGGCCTTGAGACCCAGTACTTC. Its translation: CASSNVGGLETQYF.

The CDR3 here is CASSLLLRLNTEAFF. For the CDR3, the DNA is TGTGCCAGCAGTTTATTGTTACGTTTGAACACTGAAGCTTTCTTT. The genes are TRBV28 and TRBJ1-1; D is unclear. Trimming removed 1 base at V and 0 bases at J, with 9 bases between. The CDR3 spans 15 residues. Germline-derived CDR1 and CDR2 are MDHEN and SYDVKM.

The chain recombines TRBV2 with TRBJ2-1; TRBD1 matches 7 bases. Germline V gene data show CDR1 as SNHLY and CDR2 as FYNNEI. J was trimmed by 9 bases and V by 11 bases; bases with no gene match: 10. The CDR3 runs to 12 residues. CDR3 in DNA: TGTGCCGTCGACAGGGCCCCTTCTGAGCAGTTCTTC. Translating it yields CAVDRAPSEQFF.

The chain uses TRBV29-1 and TRBJ2-2, with D perhaps matching TRBD2 (7 bases). V was pared by 6 bases and J by 0 bases, with 17 bases between. The CDR3 loop spans 16 amino acids. Germline CDR1 is SQVTM and CDR2 is ANQGSEA. CDR3 DNA: TGCAGCGTCGGAAGGGGGGGCCTTGCGAACACCGGGGAGCTGTTTTTT. Protein: CSVGRGGLANTGELFF.

The chain couples TRBV30 to TRBJ1-4, with D uncertain. This CDR3 region has 12 residues. The V end lost 0 bases, the J end lost 4 bases, and 3 bases lay between the germline ends. The germline V gene has CDR1 GTSNPN and CDR2 SVGIG (reference sequence). This CDR3 reads CAWSVLNEKLFF. The DNA for the CDR3 is TGTGCCTGGAGTGTCCTTAATGAAAAACTGTTTTTT.

The CDR3 spells CASSKAGDGLSTGELFF. The CDR3 DNA follows: TGTGCCAGCAGCAAAGCAGGGGACGGGTTATCCACCGGGGAGCTGTTTTTT. V gene TRBV21-1 combines with J gene TRBJ2-2. TRBV21-1 is labeled a pseudogene. This CDR3 region has 17 residues.